This T cell receptor beta chain was retrieved from a study of OX40 agonist ivuxolimab in advanced cancers. Study information: Dose-escalation subjects each had hepatocellular carcinoma, melanoma, renal cell or head and neck cancer. Antecedent anti-PD-1, anti-PD-L1 or anti-CTLA-4 therapy was permissible, with roughly 36% having received some. Study results and caveats: At doses 0.1 to 3.0 mg/kg, CD4+ and CD8+ clones expanded.

CDR3 length: 16 amino acids. Unmatched junction bases numbered 6, after V lost 7 bases and J lost 1 base. Germline CDR1 reads SNHLY; CDR2 reads FYNNEI. Patients were excluded for autoimmune disease history or systemic immunosuppression. Sequenced by immunoSEQ multiplex PCR; TCRdb stores in-frame clones only, minus some. This sample has about 69,000 clones; roughly 84% occur once, and the top ten carry 6% to 7.5%. With respect to this clone: The antigen remains unidentified.

The material was CD4+ or CD8+ T cells sorted from blood, obtained in a trial of the OX40 agonist ivuxolimab. The gene calls are TRBV2 and TRBJ2-1; 11 bases fit TRBD2. The TCR was taken from an adult with an advanced solid tumor such as melanoma, head and neck, liver or kidney cancer. This chain's CDR3 is CASMAASGRSYNEQFF. As DNA, the CDR3 is TGTGCCAGCATGGCGGCTAGCGGGAGGTCCTACAATGAGCAGTTCTTC.